The sequence of this T cell receptor (beta chain) was determined in a study of shared clonotypes between healthy human individuals. Of note for this clone: Its antigen remains unknown.

Study results and caveats: Incompleteness in sorted-subset sequencing, despite large depth, was shown by rarefaction.

Free of recent acute infections or vaccinations, the donors were healthy HIV-negative adults. The assay ran at deep level. Profiled with immunoSEQ multiplex PCR; TCRdb holds only in-frame clones, not every one. Among about 2.4 million clones listed, over 85% were seen once. The clonotype originates from a man aged 18 to 29 in good health. Some clones in this sample may be carry-over from other donors' samples. The sample comprised naive CD4+ T cells from PBMCs. Subset denoted: CD45RA+ positively selected.

For the CDR3, the DNA is TGTGCCAGCAGCCTCCGGACAGGGGATCAGCCCCAGCATTTT. Protein sequence: CASSLRTGDQPQHF. The chain joins TRBV11-2 to TRBJ1-5; 9 bases are a match to TRBD1. Looked up from germline, CDR1 is SGHAT and CDR2 is FQNNGV. CDR3 length: 14 amino acids. Trimming at V came to 5 bases and at J to 5 bases, leaving 4 bases not matched to a gene.